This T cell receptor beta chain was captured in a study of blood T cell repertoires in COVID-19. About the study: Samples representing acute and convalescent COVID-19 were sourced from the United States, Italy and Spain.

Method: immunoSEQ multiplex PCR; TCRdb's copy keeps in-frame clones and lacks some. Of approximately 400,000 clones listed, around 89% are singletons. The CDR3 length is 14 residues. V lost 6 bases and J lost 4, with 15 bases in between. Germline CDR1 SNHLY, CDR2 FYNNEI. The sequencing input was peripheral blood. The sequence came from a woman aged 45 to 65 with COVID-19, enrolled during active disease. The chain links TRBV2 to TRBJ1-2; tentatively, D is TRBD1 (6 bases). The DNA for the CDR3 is TGTGCCAGCAGCCTTACGGACAGCCGCTATGGCTACACCTTC. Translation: CASSLTDSRYGYTF.